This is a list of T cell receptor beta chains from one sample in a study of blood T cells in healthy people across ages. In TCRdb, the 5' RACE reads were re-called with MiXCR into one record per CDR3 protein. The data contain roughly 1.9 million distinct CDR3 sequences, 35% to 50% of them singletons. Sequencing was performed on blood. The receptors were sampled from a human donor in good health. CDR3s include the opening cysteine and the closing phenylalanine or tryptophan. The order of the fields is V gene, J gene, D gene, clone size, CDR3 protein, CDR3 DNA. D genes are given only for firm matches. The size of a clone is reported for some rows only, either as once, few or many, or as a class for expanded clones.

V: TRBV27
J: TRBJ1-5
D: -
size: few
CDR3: CASSLSDSNQPQHF
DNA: TGTGCCAGCAGTTTATCGGACAGCAATCAGCCCCAGCATTTT

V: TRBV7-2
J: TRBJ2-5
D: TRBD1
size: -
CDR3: CASSIDRGSETQYF
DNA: TGTGCCAGCAGCATCGACAGGGGATCGGAGACCCAGTACTTC

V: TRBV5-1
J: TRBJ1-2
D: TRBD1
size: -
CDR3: CASNPQGARESYTF
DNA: TGCGCCAGCAACCCACAGGGGGCGCGGGAAAGCTACACCTTC

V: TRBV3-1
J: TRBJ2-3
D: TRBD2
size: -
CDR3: CASKASGKISTDTQYF
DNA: TGTGCCAGCAAAGCTAGCGGGAAAATTAGCACAGATACGCAGTATTTT

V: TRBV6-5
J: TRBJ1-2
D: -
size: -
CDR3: CASQGAQGCTF
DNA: TGTGCCAGTCAAGGGGCACAGGGCTGCACCTTC

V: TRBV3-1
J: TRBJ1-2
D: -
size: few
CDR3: CASSLQDRLDFNGYTF
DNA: TGTGCCAGCAGCCTTCAAGATCGCTTAGATTTTAATGGCTACACCTTC

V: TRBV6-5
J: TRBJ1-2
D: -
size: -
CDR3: CAGRRWDYGYTF
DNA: TGTGCCGGCCGTAGGTGGGACTATGGCTACACCTTC

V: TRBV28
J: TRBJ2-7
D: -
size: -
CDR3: CASREGLGLPEQYF
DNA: TGTGCCAGCAGGGAGGGACTCGGTCTCCCCGAGCAGTACTTC

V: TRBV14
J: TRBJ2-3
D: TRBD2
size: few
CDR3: CASSIGLAHTDTQYF
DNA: TGTGCCAGCAGTATAGGACTAGCCCACACAGATACGCAGTATTTT

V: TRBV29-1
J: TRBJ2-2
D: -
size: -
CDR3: CSVASQPTPTGELFF
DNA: TGCAGCGTTGCTAGTCAGCCGACTCCCACCGGGGAGCTGTTTTTT

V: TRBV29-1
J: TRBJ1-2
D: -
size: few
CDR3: CSVLPGAEYGYTF
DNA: TGCAGCGTTCTACCGGGCGCGGAATATGGCTACACCTTC

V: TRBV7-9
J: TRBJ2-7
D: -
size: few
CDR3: CASSPFLLRGAEQYF
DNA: TGTGCCAGCAGCCCATTTCTCCTAAGAGGGGCCGAGCAGTACTTC

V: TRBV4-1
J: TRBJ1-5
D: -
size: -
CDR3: CASSQDKLMGRPQHF
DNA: TGCGCCAGCAGCCAAGATAAGTTGATGGGGCGGCCCCAGCATTTT

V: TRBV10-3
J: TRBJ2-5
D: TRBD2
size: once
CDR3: CAISESMLAGAQEIQYF
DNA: TGTGCCATCAGTGAGTCGATGCTAGCGGGGGCCCAAGAGATCCAGTACTTC

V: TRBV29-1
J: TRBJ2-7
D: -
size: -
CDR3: CSVSSGSGPEQYF
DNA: TGCAGCGTGAGCAGTGGGTCTGGGCCCGAGCAGTACTTC

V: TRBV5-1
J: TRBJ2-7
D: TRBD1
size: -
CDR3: CASSPPGGEDEQYF
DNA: TGCGCCAGCAGCCCTCCAGGGGGCGAGGACGAGCAGTACTTC

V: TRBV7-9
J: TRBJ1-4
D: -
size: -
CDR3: CANSLDVNEKLFF
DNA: TGTGCCAACAGCTTAGACGTGAATGAAAAACTGTTTTTT

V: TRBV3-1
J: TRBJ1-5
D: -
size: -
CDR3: CASSQGTRAVDQPQHF
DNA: TGTGCCAGCAGCCAAGGTACTCGGGCAGTGGATCAGCCCCAGCATTTT

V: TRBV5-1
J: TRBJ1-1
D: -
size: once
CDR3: CASRYSLNTEAFF
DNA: TGCGCCAGCAGGTACAGCCTGAACACTGAAGCTTTCTTT

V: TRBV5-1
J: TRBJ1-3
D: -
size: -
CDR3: CASSIGPVDSGNTIYF
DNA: TGCGCCAGCAGCATCGGACCGGTTGACTCTGGAAACACCATATATTTT

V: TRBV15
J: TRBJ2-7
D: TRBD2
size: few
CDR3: CATSPTSGGFRQYF
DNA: TGTGCCACCAGCCCTACTAGCGGGGGCTTTCGGCAGTACTTC

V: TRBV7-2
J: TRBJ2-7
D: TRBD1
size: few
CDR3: CASSLRTGQTYEQYF
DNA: TGTGCCAGCAGTTTACGTACGGGACAGACATACGAGCAGTACTTC